The entry below gives a single TCR beta chain sequence along with its context. V lost 5 bases to trimming and J lost 6 bases, with 16 bases between them. This CDR3 is built from 14 residues. Looked up from germline, CDR1 is KGHSH and CDR2 is LQKENI. As originally analysed: Estimates of nucleated cell counts were drawn from the amplification of reference gene primers. This table comes from immunoSEQ multiplex PCR, and its TCRdb copy is limited to in-frame clones, with some not included. V and J calls and clone size are copied from that table; D and trimming were computed from the DNA. Here the sample spans hundreds of thousands of clones, about 90% being singletons. The data originate from a study of blood T cell repertoires in COVID-19. Study summary: T cells, B-cell-depleted T cells, or PBMCs provided the cDNA or gDNA that served as material.

The specimen was PBMCs or T cells enriched from blood (not recorded which). V is TRBV18 and J is TRBJ1-1; D is undetermined. This clonotype was sampled from a woman in her late teens or twenties with acute COVID-19. The CDR3 DNA reads TGTGCCAGCTCAGGCACCCCAACTGAGGCTGAAGCTTTCTTT. Translation gives CASSGTPTEAEAFF.